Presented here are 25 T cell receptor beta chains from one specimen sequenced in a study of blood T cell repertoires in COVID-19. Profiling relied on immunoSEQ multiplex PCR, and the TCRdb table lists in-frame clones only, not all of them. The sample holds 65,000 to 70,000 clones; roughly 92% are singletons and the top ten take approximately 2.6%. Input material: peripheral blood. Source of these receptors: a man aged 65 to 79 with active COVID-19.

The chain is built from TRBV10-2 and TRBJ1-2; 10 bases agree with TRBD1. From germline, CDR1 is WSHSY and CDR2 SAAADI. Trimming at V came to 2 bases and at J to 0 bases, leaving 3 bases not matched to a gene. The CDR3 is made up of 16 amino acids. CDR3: CASSEVGTGANYGYTF. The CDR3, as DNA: TGCGCCAGCAGTGAGGTCGGGACAGGGGCTAACTATGGCTACACCTTC.

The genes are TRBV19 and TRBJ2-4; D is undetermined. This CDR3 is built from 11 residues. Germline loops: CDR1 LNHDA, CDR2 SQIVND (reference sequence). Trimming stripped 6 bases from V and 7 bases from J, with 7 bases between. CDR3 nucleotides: TGTGCCAGTAGCCAGAGGAACATTCAGTACTTC. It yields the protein CASSQRNIQYF.

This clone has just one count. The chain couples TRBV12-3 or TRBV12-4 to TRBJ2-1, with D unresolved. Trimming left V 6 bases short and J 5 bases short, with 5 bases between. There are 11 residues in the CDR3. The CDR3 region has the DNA TGTGCCAGCAGCCGTCACAATGAGCAGTTCTTC. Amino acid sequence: CASSRHNEQFF.

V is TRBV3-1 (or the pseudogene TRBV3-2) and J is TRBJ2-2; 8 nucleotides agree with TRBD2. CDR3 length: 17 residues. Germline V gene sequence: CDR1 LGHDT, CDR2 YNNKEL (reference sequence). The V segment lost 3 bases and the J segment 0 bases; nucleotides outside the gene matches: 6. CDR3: CASSQLAGGPNTGELFF. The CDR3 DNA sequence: TGTGCCAGCAGCCAGCTGGCGGGGGGACCGAACACCGGGGAGCTGTTTTTT.

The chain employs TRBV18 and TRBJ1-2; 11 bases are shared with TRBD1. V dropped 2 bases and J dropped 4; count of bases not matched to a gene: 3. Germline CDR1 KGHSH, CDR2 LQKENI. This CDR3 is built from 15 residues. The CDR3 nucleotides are TGTGCCAGCTCACCAGCCGGACAGGGGGCCTATGGCTACACCTTC. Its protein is CASSPAGQGAYGYTF.

CDR3 coding DNA: TGTGCCAGCAGCACCTCAGTTTGGCTAGCGGCCCCTTCTTGGAGAGAGACCCAGTACTTC. Translated, it gives CASSTSVWLAAPSWRETQYF. J is TRBJ2-5 and V is TRBV7-8, with 7 bases fitting TRBD2. Germline V CDR1 and CDR2: SGHVS, FQNEAQ. V lost 5 bases and J lost 4; bases outside the gene matches: 25. This CDR3 spans 20 amino acids.

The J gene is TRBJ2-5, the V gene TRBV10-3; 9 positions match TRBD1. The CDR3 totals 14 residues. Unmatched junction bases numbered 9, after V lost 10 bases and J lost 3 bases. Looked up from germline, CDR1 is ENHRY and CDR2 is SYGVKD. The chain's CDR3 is CATTGGTGKETQYF. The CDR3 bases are TGTGCCACCACCGGGGGGACAGGGAAAGAGACCCAGTACTTC.

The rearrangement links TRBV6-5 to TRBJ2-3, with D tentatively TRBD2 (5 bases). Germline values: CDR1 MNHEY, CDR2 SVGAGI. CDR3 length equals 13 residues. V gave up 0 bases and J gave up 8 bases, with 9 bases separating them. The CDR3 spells CASSYSTRVTQYF. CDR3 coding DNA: TGTGCCAGCAGTTACTCGACGAGGGTTACGCAGTATTTT.

CDR3 residues: CASSPGQGEYNEQFF. The CDR3 DNA sequence: TGTGCCAGCAGCCCGGGACAGGGGGAGTACAATGAGCAGTTCTTC. The chain links TRBV5-5 to TRBJ2-1, with TRBD1 identical over 11 bases. The J segment lost 4 bases and the V segment lost 4 bases, leaving 4 bases of the junction unmatched. Germline V gene sequence: CDR1 SGHKS, CDR2 YYEKEE (reference sequence). There are 15 residues in the CDR3.

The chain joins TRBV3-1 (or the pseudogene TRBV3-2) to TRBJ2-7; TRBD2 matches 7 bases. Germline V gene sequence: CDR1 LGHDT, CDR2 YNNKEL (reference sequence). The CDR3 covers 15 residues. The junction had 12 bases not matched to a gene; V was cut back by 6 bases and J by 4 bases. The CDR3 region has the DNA TGTGCCAGCAGTCAGTGTAGGGCGCGGGGGTACGAGCAGTACGTC. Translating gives CASSQCRARGYEQYV.

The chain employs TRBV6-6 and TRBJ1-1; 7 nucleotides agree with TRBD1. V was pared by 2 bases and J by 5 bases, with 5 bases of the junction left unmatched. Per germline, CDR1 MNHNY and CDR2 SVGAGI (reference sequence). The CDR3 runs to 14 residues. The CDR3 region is CASSYVQGETEAFF. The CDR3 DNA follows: TGTGCCAGCAGTTACGTCCAGGGGGAGACTGAAGCTTTCTTT.

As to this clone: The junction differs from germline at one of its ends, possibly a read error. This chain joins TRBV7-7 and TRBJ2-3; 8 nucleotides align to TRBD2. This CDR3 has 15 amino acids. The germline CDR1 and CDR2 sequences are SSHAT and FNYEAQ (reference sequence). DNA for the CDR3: TGTGCTAGCAGCTTAGACGGGACTAGTGCAGATACGCAGTATTTT. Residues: CASSLDGTSADTQYF.

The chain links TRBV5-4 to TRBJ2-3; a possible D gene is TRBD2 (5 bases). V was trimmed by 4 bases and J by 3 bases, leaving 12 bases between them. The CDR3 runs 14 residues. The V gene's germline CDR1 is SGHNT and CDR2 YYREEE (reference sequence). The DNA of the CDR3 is TGTGCCAGCAGCGCCGGGATGTGGACAGATACGCAGTATTTT. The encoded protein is CASSAGMWTDTQYF.

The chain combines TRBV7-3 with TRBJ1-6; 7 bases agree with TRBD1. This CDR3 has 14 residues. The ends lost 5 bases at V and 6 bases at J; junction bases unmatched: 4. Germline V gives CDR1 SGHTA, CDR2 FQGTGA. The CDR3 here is CASSRDRGNSPLHF. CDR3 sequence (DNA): TGTGCCAGCAGCCGGGACAGAGGTAATTCACCCCTCCACTTT.

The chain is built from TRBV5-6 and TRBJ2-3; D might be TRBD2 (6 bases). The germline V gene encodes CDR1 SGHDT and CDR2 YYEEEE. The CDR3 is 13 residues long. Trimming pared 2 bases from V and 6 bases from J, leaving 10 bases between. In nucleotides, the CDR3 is TGTGCCAGCAGCTTCGGAGGGTCGGATACGCAGTATTTT. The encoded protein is CASSFGGSDTQYF.

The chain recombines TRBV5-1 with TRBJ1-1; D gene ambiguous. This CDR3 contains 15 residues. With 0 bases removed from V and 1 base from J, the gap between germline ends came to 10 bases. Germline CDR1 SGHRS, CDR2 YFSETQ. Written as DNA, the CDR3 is TGCGCCAGCAGCTTGGAACCGGGGTCGAACACTGAAGCTTTCTTT. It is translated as CASSLEPGSNTEAFF.

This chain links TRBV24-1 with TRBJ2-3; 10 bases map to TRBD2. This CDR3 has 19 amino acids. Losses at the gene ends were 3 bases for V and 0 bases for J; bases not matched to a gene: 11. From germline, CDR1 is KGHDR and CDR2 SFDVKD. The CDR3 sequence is CATSDPGLAGATSTDTQYF. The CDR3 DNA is TGTGCCACCAGTGATCCCGGCCTAGCGGGAGCGACTAGCACAGATACGCAGTATTTT.

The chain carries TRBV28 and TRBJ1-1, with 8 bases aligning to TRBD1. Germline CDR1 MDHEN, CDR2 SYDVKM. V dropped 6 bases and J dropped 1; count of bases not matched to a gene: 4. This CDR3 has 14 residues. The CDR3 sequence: CASRTQGANTEAFF. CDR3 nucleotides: TGTGCCAGCAGGACGCAGGGGGCGAACACTGAAGCTTTCTTT.

CDR3 loop: CASTQRSNYGYTF. The CDR3 coding sequence is TGTGCCAGCACCCAGAGGTCTAACTATGGCTACACCTTC. The chain employs TRBV6-5 and TRBJ1-2; D ambiguous. There are 13 residues in the CDR3. Germline CDR1 MNHEY, CDR2 SVGAGI. The ends were cut back, 7 bases at V and 0 bases at J, with 9 bases in the middle.

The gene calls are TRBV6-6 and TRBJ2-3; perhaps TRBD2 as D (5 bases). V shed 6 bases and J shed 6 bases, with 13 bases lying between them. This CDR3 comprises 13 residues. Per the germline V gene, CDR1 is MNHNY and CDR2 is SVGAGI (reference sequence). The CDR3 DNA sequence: TGTGCCAGCAGCTCGACTCCGGGGGATACGCAGTATTTT. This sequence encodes CASSSTPGDTQYF.

The DNA for the CDR3 is TGCGCCAGCAGCCAAGTTGGTCTACAGTACAATGAGCAGTTCTTC. It translates to CASSQVGLQYNEQFF. The V gene is TRBV4-3, the J gene TRBJ2-1, with D unresolved. Germline CDR1 reads LGHNA; CDR2 reads YSLEER. Deletions cut 1 base from V and 4 bases from J, with 11 bases between. The CDR3 is 15 residues long.

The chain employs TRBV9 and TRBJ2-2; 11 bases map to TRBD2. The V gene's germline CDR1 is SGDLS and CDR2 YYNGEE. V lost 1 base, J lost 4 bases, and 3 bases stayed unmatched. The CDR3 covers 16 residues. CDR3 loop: CASSVLAGGPTGELFF. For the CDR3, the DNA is TGTGCCAGCAGCGTACTAGCGGGGGGACCCACCGGGGAGCTGTTTTTT. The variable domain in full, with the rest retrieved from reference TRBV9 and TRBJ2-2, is DSGVTQTPKHLITATGQRVTLRCSPRSGDLSVYWYQQSLDQGLQFLIQYYNGEERAKGNILERFSAQQFPDLHSELNLSSLELGDSALYFCASSVLAGGPTGELFFGEGSRLTVL.

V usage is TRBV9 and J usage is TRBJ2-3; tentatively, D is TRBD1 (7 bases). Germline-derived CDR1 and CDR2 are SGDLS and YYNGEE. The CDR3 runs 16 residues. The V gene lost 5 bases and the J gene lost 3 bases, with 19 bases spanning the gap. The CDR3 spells CASSEHQAGGTDTQYF. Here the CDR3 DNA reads TGTGCCAGCAGTGAACACCAGGCAGGGGGGACAGATACGCAGTATTTT.

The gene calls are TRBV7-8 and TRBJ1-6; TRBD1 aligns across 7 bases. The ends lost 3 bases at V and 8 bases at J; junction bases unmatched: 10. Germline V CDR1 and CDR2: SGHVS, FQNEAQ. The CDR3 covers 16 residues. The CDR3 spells CASSFLEGQGDSPLHF. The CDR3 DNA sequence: TGTGCCAGCAGCTTCCTGGAAGGCCAGGGGGATTCACCCCTCCACTTT.

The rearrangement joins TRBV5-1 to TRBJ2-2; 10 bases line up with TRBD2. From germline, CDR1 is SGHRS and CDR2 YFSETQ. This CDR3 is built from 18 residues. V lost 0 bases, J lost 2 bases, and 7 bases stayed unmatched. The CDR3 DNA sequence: TGCGCCAGCAGCTTGGGTAGCGGGGGGACACTTAACACCGGGGAGCTGTTTTTT. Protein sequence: CASSLGSGGTLNTGELFF.